The rows below give T cell receptor beta chains drawn from one sample of a study of identical twins. TCRdb ran MiXCR on the 5' RACE reads and lists one entry per CDR3 protein. Altogether around 680,000 distinct CDR3 sequences are present, over 8.5% being singletons, with the ten largest covering about 0.98%. The same data also went into a second study, on yellow fever vaccine responses in identical twins.

Sequenced sample: PBMCs. These receptors originate from a woman aged 18-29 years in good health. Both conserved end residues are part of each CDR3. D genes are given only for firm matches. Clone size appears in some rows only: once, few, many, or a class for an expanded clone.

>TRBV10-2|TRBJ2-3|many|.
CASGASTDTQYF
TGCGCCAGCGGGGCGAGCACAGATACGCAGTATTTT
>TRBV7-3|TRBJ2-3|many|.
CASSLNYGDTQYF
TGTGCCAGCAGCTTAAACTATGGAGATACGCAGTATTTT
>TRBV5-1|TRBJ1-2|.|TRBD1
CASSLAGQPFYTF
TGCGCCAGCAGCCTGGCGGGACAGCCTTTCTACACCTTC
>TRBV7-9|TRBJ2-3|many|TRBD2
CASSRPGSGGFTDTQYF
TGTGCCAGCAGCCGACCGGGAAGCGGGGGGTTCACAGATACGCAGTATTTT
>TRBV4-3|TRBJ1-2|few|TRBD1
CASSHLGTGAVGYTF
TGCGCCAGCAGCCACCTAGGGACAGGGGCTGTTGGCTACACCTTC
>TRBV27|TRBJ2-3|.|TRBD2
CASSFRGLAGATFSTDTQYF
TGTGCCAGCAGTTTTCGGGGACTAGCGGGGGCGACTTTTAGCACAGATACGCAGTATTTT
>TRBV30|TRBJ2-7|once|.
CAWASVAWGYEQYF
TGTGCCTGGGCTAGCGTGGCCTGGGGGTACGAGCAGTACTTC
>TRBV4-3|TRBJ2-6|.|TRBD2
CASSRLTSGISGANVLTF
TGCGCCAGCAGCCGCTTGACTAGCGGAATCTCTGGGGCCAACGTCCTGACTTTC
>TRBV12-3/TRBV12-4|TRBJ2-1|few|TRBD2
CASSAAGGFYNEQFF
TGTGCCAGTTCCGCCGCGGGGGGGTTCTACAATGAGCAGTTCTTC
>TRBV5-1|TRBJ2-7|.|.
CASSLVGEKGEQYF
TGCGCCAGCAGCTTGGTCGGGGAGAAGGGGGAGCAGTACTTC
>TRBV5-5|TRBJ2-7|few|.
CASSPRRTPEFYEQYF
TGTGCCAGCAGCCCGCGTCGGACCCCAGAGTTCTACGAGCAGTACTTC
>TRBV5-1|TRBJ2-7|few|TRBD1
CASSQTGGNEQYF
TGCGCCAGCAGCCAGACAGGGGGCAACGAGCAGTACTTC
>TRBV15|TRBJ2-3|many|TRBD2
CATSRDRGDTDTQYF
TGTGCCACCAGCAGAGATCGGGGGGACACAGATACGCAGTATTTT
>TRBV5-1|TRBJ1-3|few|.
CASSAAQGPGNTIYF
TGCGCCAGCAGCGCGGCCCAGGGGCCTGGAAACACCATATATTTT
>TRBV20-1|TRBJ2-6|many|.
CSAREGAGANVLTF
TGCAGTGCTAGAGAAGGGGCTGGGGCCAACGTCCTGACTTTC
>TRBV4-3|TRBJ2-7|few|TRBD1
CASSQDKGTAYEQYF
TGCGCCAGCAGCCAAGATAAAGGGACAGCCTACGAGCAGTACTTC
>TRBV5-6|TRBJ2-1|few|.
CASSPNGGSYNEQFF
TGTGCCAGCAGCCCAAACGGCGGCTCCTACAATGAGCAGTTCTTC
>TRBV28|TRBJ2-7|.|TRBD2
CASRDGLAGNLYEQYF
TGTGCCAGCAGGGATGGACTAGCGGGGAACCTCTACGAGCAGTACTTC
>TRBV6-2/TRBV6-3|TRBJ1-6|few|.
CASSYSTGLGALHF
TGTGCCAGCAGTTACTCTACAGGGTTGGGGGCCCTCCACTTT
>TRBV6-5|TRBJ2-2|.|.
CASSSLRGRSPHHTGELFF
TGTGCCAGCAGTTCCCTCCGGGGCAGATCACCCCATCACACCGGGGAGCTGTTTTTT
>TRBV11-2|TRBJ2-5|many|.
CASSLRVGGETQYF
TGTGCCAGCAGCTTACGTGTAGGGGGGGAGACCCAGTACTTC
>TRBV4-1|TRBJ2-7|few|TRBD2
CASSQASGYYEQYF
TGCGCCAGCAGCCAAGCTAGCGGCTACTACGAGCAGTACTTC
>TRBV12-3/TRBV12-4|TRBJ1-5|many|.
CASSFGQGNQPQHF
TGTGCCAGCAGTTTTGGCCAGGGCAATCAGCCCCAGCATTTT
>TRBV5-1|TRBJ1-1|many|TRBD1
CASSRQTGRRDTEAFF
TGCGCCAGCAGCCGTCAGACAGGGAGGAGGGACACTGAAGCTTTCTTT
>TRBV28|TRBJ2-5|.|.
CASSLSRGAKTQYF
TGTGCCAGCAGTCTCTCTAGGGGCGCGAAGACCCAGTACTTC
>TRBV6-5|TRBJ1-2|.|TRBD1
CASSYSHRDRVYGYTF
TGTGCCAGCAGTTACTCCCACCGGGACAGGGTCTATGGCTACACCTTC
>TRBV5-6|TRBJ2-7|.|TRBD1
CASRLTGSGNEQYF
TGTGCCAGCAGATTGACAGGGAGTGGGAACGAGCAGTACTTC
>TRBV10-3|TRBJ2-7|few|TRBD1
CAIRAGTENNYEQYF
TGTGCCATCAGAGCCGGGACAGAAAACAACTACGAGCAGTACTTC
>TRBV5-1|TRBJ2-4|many|TRBD2
CASSLGGLAGGNIQYF
TGCGCCAGCAGCTTGGGAGGACTAGCGGGAGGAAACATTCAGTACTTC
>TRBV11-2|TRBJ2-1|.|.
CASRGGVTSSYNEQFF
TGTGCCAGCAGGGGGGGTGTCACGAGCTCCTACAATGAGCAGTTCTTC
>TRBV5-1|TRBJ2-1|many|TRBD2
CASSATSGGAVQFF
TGCGCCAGCAGCGCGACTAGCGGGGGTGCCGTGCAGTTCTTC
>TRBV29-1|TRBJ2-1|few|.
CSSRIPTYNEQFF
TGCAGCTCCCGGATTCCAACCTACAATGAGCAGTTCTTC
>TRBV19|TRBJ2-1|.|.
CASSIVGSTYNEQFF
TGTGCCAGTAGTATAGTAGGGTCCACCTACAATGAGCAGTTCTTC
>TRBV5-1|TRBJ2-2|.|.
CASSRNRDTGELFF
TGCGCCAGCAGCCGTAACAGGGACACCGGGGAGCTGTTTTTT
>TRBV20-1|TRBJ1-1|few|.
CSARDRQGFPEAFF
TGCAGTGCTAGAGATCGGCAGGGGTTCCCCGAAGCTTTCTTT
>TRBV29-1|TRBJ1-5|many|TRBD1
CSVRTGAYQPQHF
TGCAGCGTTCGGACAGGGGCGTATCAGCCCCAGCATTTT
>TRBV19|TRBJ2-7|.|.
CASRDAGTLSYEQYF
TGTGCCAGTAGGGACGCCGGGACACTCTCCTACGAGCAGTACTTC
>TRBV27|TRBJ2-7|.|TRBD1
CASSSFRDRPSYEQYF
TGTGCCAGCAGTTCGTTCCGGGACAGGCCTTCCTACGAGCAGTACTTC
>TRBV6-2/TRBV6-3|TRBJ2-5|few|.
CATRDFQETQYF
TGTGCCACCCGGGACTTCCAAGAGACCCAGTACTTC
>TRBV6-1|TRBJ2-7|few|.
CASSTDSSYEQYF
TGTGCCAGCAGCACGGATAGCTCCTACGAGCAGTACTTC
>TRBV20-1|TRBJ2-7|.|.
CSARGGLGAYEQYF
TGCAGTGCTAGAGGGGGGCTAGGGGCCTACGAGCAGTACTTC
>TRBV5-1|TRBJ2-1|many|.
CASSLLGSNEQFF
TGCGCCAGCAGCTTGTTAGGGTCCAATGAGCAGTTCTTC
>TRBV12-3/TRBV12-4|TRBJ2-1|few|TRBD2
CASSFERGEQFF
TGTGCCAGCAGTTTTGAGCGGGGTGAGCAGTTCTTC
>TRBV12-3/TRBV12-4|TRBJ2-5|few|TRBD2
CASTSAHSGQETQYF
TGTGCCAGCACTTCCGCCCATAGCGGGCAAGAGACCCAGTACTTC